This T cell receptor (beta chain) was profiled in a study of blood T cell repertoires in COVID-19. Germline V lookup: CDR1 LNHDA, CDR2 SQIVND (reference sequence). The CDR3 consists of 15 residues. The V end was cut by 7 bases, the J end by 0 bases, with 10 bases between. Profiling relied on immunoSEQ multiplex PCR, and the TCRdb table lists in-frame clones only, not all of them. The table shows about 170,000 clones, with over 75% occurring only once. This receptor was taken from a woman in her forties or fifties who had recovered from COVID-19. The chain joins TRBV19 to TRBJ2-6, with no clear D. The source material was PBMCs or T cells enriched from blood (not recorded which). CDR3: CASTSQASGANVLTF. The CDR3 DNA follows: TGTGCCAGTACCAGTCAGGCCTCTGGGGCCAACGTCCTGACTTTC.